This is a list of T cell receptor beta chains from one sample in a study of cytomegalovirus exposure and HLA in healthy donors. Repertoires were generated with immunoSEQ multiplex PCR, while TCRdb's copy carries only in-frame clones and drops some. Of 150,000 or so clones in the sample, about 88% were seen once. Sequenced: PBMCs. The receptors here all came from a young man in good health and CMV-seropositive. CDR3s include the opening cysteine and the closing phenylalanine or tryptophan. A D gene is named only where the DNA matches it firmly. For some rows the clone size is stated as once, few or many, or as a class when expanded; others skip it.

D gene,clone size,V gene,J gene,CDR3 DNA,CDR3 protein
TRBD2,.,TRBV4-3,TRBJ2-7,TGCGCCAGCAGCGAGGACGGGACTAAGTACTTC,CASSEDGTKYF
.,.,TRBV10-1,TRBJ1-5,TGCGCCAGCAGGGGGACTCCATCCTCGAGGAGCAATCAGCCCCAGCATTTT,CASRGTPSSRSNQPQHF
.,many,TRBV7-8,TRBJ1-4,TGTGCTACGGGGAGGTCTAATGAAAAACTGTTTTTT,CATGRSNEKLFF
TRBD2,.,TRBV7-8,TRBJ2-1,TGTGCCAGCAGCCGACAGGGACTAGCGGGAGCTCATGAGCAGTTCTTC,CASSRQGLAGAHEQFF
.,.,TRBV18,TRBJ2-2,TGTGCCAGCTCACCACGGGTGGGGCTCGCCGGGGAGCTGTTTTTT,CASSPRVGLAGELFF
.,.,TRBV7-2,TRBJ1-5,TGTGCCAGCAGCCCCCATAGTCATAGCAATCAGCCCCAGCATTTT,CASSPHSHSNQPQHF
TRBD1,.,TRBV18,TRBJ1-2,TGTGCCAGCTCACCATCCACAGGGGCCAACTATGGCTACACCTTC,CASSPSTGANYGYTF
.,.,TRBV18,TRBJ2-7,TGTGCCAGCTCACCGTCTACTTTGAGCTACGAGCAGTACTTC,CASSPSTLSYEQYF
.,.,TRBV10-3,TRBJ1-4,TGTGCCATCAGTGAGTCCCCTGTTGGAGCGGCAACTAATGAAAAACTGTTTTTT,CAISESPVGAATNEKLFF
.,.,TRBV25-1,TRBJ1-2,TGTGCCAGCAGTGAAGAGGGTGGCTACACCTTC,CASSEEGGYTF
.,.,TRBV11-2,TRBJ2-3,TGTGCCAGCAGCCCCGACAGGTTGGGCACAGATACGCAGTATTTT,CASSPDRLGTDTQYF
TRBD1,.,TRBV10-3,TRBJ2-7,TGTGCCATCAGAGAGGACAGGGGCTACGAGCAGTACTTC,CAIREDRGYEQYF
TRBD2,.,TRBV27,TRBJ2-1,TGTGCCAGCAAGAGGGGGACTAGCGGGTACAATGAGCAGTTCTTC,CASKRGTSGYNEQFF
TRBD1,.,TRBV7-2,TRBJ2-4,TGTGCCAGCAGCTTAGGACAGGGGGCCAAAAACATTCAGTACTTC,CASSLGQGAKNIQYF
.,.,TRBV6-5,TRBJ1-1,TGTGCCAGCAGTTACTCGACAGCGACGAACACTGAAGCTTTCTTT,CASSYSTATNTEAFF
.,.,TRBV19,TRBJ1-1,TGTGCCAGTTCCTCCAGAGGAAGCACTGAAGCTTTCTTT,CASSSRGSTEAFF
TRBD2,.,TRBV7-2,TRBJ2-7,TGTGCCAGCAGCTTACTGCTAGCGGGAGAGGAGCAGTACTTC,CASSLLLAGEEQYF
TRBD2,.,TRBV7-3,TRBJ2-7,TGTGCCAGCAGCTTTCCGGGAGGCGGCGGCGAGCAGTACTTC,CASSFPGGGGEQYF
TRBD1,few,TRBV19,TRBJ2-7,TGTGCCAGTAGTCCGACAGGGGGAGCGCCATACGAGCAGTACTTC,CASSPTGGAPYEQYF
TRBD2,.,TRBV4-3,TRBJ2-1,TGCGCCAGCAGCCCACTTTCCGGGGGGGCCGGCAATGAGCAGTTCTTC,CASSPLSGGAGNEQFF
.,.,TRBV15,TRBJ2-3,TGTGCCACCAGCACACTAGCTCATCAAGATACGCAGTATTTT,CATSTLAHQDTQYF
TRBD2,.,TRBV6-1,TRBJ2-5,TGTGCCAGCAGTGGGGGGACTAGCAGCAAAGAGACCCAGTACTTC,CASSGGTSSKETQYF
TRBD2,.,TRBV4-3,TRBJ2-4,TGCGCCAGCAGCCAAGAGTTTGGACTAGCGGGGGGAAAAAACATTCAGTACTTC,CASSQEFGLAGGKNIQYF
TRBD2,.,TRBV5-1,TRBJ2-4,TGCGCCAGCAGCTTGGTTTCTAGCGGGAGGGCCGGGGGTAACATTCAGTACTTC,CASSLVSSGRAGGNIQYF
TRBD1,.,TRBV5-4,TRBJ2-2,TGTGCCAGCAGCTACCCCGGGACAGGGGACGGGGAGCTGTTTTTT,CASSYPGTGDGELFF
TRBD2,.,TRBV7-8,TRBJ2-3,TGTGCCAGCAGCTTAGAGACTAGCGGGAGTTGGGCAGATACGCAGTATTTT,CASSLETSGSWADTQYF
TRBD2,once,TRBV6-5,TRBJ2-1,TGTGCCAGCTCGGGAGGGGTGGCCTACAATGAGCAGTTCTTC,CASSGGVAYNEQFF
TRBD1,.,TRBV5-1,TRBJ2-3,TGCGCCAGCAGCTTGGGAAAACAGGGGGATACGCAGTATTTT,CASSLGKQGDTQYF
.,.,TRBV5-1,TRBJ1-3,TGCGCCAGCAGACTCACAGGGAGTGGAAACACCATATATTTT,CASRLTGSGNTIYF
.,.,TRBV5-4,TRBJ1-2,TGTGCCAGCAGCTTCGGGGGGGCGGAGGGCTACACCTTC,CASSFGGAEGYTF
TRBD2,.,TRBV19,TRBJ2-1,TGTGCCAGTAGTATAGCGGGTAGCGGGGGGGTATATGAGCAGTTCTTC,CASSIAGSGGVYEQFF
.,.,TRBV5-8,TRBJ2-7,TGTGCCAGCAGCTTGGCCACGGGAAGGAACGAGCAGTACTTC,CASSLATGRNEQYF
.,.,TRBV30,TRBJ1-2,TGTGCCTGGAGTGGTCTGACAGACTATGGCTACACCTTC,CAWSGLTDYGYTF
.,.,TRBV5-1,TRBJ2-7,TGCGCCAGCAGCTTGCACACAGGAGAATCCTACGAGCAGTACTTC,CASSLHTGESYEQYF
TRBD1,.,TRBV5-1,TRBJ2-7,TGCGCCAGCAGCTACGGACAGGGGGCTTCCTACGAGCAGTACTTC,CASSYGQGASYEQYF
.,.,TRBV6-5,TRBJ1-2,TGTGCCAGCAGTCAGTCGTCCGGGTGGTATGGCTACACCTTC,CASSQSSGWYGYTF
TRBD2,.,TRBV7-2,TRBJ2-2,TGTGCCAGCAGCCCAGGGACTAGCGGGGCCCCCGGGGAGCTGTTTTTT,CASSPGTSGAPGELFF
TRBD1,.,TRBV11-2,TRBJ1-1,TGTGCCAGCAGCTTAACGGGACAGGGACGGGAAGAAGCTTTCTTT,CASSLTGQGREEAFF
TRBD1,.,TRBV6-5,TRBJ1-5,TGTGCCAGCAGGGACAGGGGTGGAATTGGTCAGCCCCAGCATTTT,CASRDRGGIGQPQHF
.,.,TRBV2,TRBJ2-3,TGTGCCAGCAGTGAAGTAGAGCCGACTGAAGCCCCAGATACGCAGTATTTT,CASSEVEPTEAPDTQYF
.,.,TRBV2,TRBJ1-1,TGTGCCGGGCGCGTCACTGAAGCTTTCTTT,CAGRVTEAFF
TRBD2,.,TRBV7-3,TRBJ2-1,TGTGCCAGCAGGTTAAACCTAGCGGGTCTCAATGAGCAGTTCTTC,CASRLNLAGLNEQFF
.,.,TRBV27,TRBJ2-7,TGTGCCAGCCACGCAGGCGCCGAGCAGTACTTC,CASHAGAEQYF
.,.,TRBV6-5,TRBJ1-1,TGTGCCAGCAGTTGGAAGGGGGGGACTGAAGCTTTCTTT,CASSWKGGTEAFF
.,.,TRBV5-1,TRBJ2-2,TGCGCCAGCAGCTTGGGAGACGGGATGAACACCGGGGAGCTGTTTTTT,CASSLGDGMNTGELFF
.,.,TRBV6-1,TRBJ2-7,TGTGCCAGCAGTGAATTGGGGCAGAGAGCCTACGAGCAGTACTTC,CASSELGQRAYEQYF
TRBD2,.,TRBV10-3,TRBJ2-3,TGTGCCATCAGAGCTACTAGCGGGGGGGCCATAGATACGCAGTATTTT,CAIRATSGGAIDTQYF
.,.,TRBV18,TRBJ1-4,TGTGCCAGCTCACCGGGGCAGGGAAATGAAAAACTGTTTTTT,CASSPGQGNEKLFF
.,.,TRBV9,TRBJ2-7,TGTGCCAGCAGCCCCCTAGGTTCCCACGAGCAGTACTTC,CASSPLGSHEQYF
TRBD1,.,TRBV28,TRBJ1-1,TGTGCCAGCAGTTCGGCGGACAGGAAGGGCGACACTGAAGCTTTCTTT,CASSSADRKGDTEAFF
TRBD2,once,TRBV14,TRBJ2-7,TGTGCCAGCAGCCAAGGGCTAGCGGGATTCTACGAGCAGTACTTC,CASSQGLAGFYEQYF
.,.,TRBV6-1,TRBJ1-1,TGTGCCAGCACCACGAGGAAGGGGGGGACTGAAGCTTTCTTT,CASTTRKGGTEAFF